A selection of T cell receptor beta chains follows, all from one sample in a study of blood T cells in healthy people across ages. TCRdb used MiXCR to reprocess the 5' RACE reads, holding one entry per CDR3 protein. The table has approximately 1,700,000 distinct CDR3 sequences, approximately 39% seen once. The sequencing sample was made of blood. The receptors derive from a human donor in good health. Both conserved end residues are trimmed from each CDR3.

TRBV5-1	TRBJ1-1	ASSLEGQGIAEAF
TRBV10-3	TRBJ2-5	AISRGADQETQY
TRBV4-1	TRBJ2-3	ASSRRGRTDTQY
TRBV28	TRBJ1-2	ASRERRFQGDGYT
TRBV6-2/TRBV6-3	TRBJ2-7	ASMWGLADSYEQY
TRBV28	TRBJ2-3	AGRQGWSDTQY
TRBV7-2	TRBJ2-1	ASRLAGGRHEQF
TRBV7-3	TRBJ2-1	ASSLQSPGPPYNEQF
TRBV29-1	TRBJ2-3	SVANLGQTDTQY
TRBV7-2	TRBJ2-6	ASSLESGDVLT
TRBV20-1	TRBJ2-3	SARPPRGARGGTDTQY
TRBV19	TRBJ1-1	ASSVFSTGLNTEAF
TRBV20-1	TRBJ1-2	SARGTGGRSYGYT
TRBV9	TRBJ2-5	ASSPWGTGETQY
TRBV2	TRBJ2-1	ASSDSGINEQF
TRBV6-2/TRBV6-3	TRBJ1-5	ASQDSANQPQH
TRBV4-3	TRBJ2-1	ASSQDYSEGSDEQF
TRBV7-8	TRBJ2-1	ASSLGPGQTTYNEQF
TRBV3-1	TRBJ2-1	ASSQGGLAPDNEQF
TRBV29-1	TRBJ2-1	SVEIGGSFSYNEQF
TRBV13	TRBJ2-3	ATSDQLELTDTQY
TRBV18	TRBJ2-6	ASSPPWASGANVLT
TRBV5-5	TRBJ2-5	ASSLQGASETQY
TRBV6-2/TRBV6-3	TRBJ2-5	ASSDRVEQY
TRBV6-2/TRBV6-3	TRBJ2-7	ATLGLAGAERIYEQY
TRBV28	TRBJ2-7	ASRFGTAYYEQY
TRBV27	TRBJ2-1	ASSLVYSFGYNEQF
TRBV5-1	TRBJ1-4	ASSLYLPGQGNEKLF
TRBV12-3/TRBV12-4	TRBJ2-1	ASKFQSSIPEQF
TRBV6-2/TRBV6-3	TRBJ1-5	ASSSTHSNQPQH
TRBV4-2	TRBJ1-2	ASSQERGSRTGYT
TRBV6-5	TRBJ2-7	ASWDGHSYEQY
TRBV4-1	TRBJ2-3	ASSQDLTGYEDTQY
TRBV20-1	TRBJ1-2	SAAPDKYGYGYT
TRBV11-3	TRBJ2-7	ASSLVGTELNSYEQY
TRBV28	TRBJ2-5	ASSSRFKTEETQY
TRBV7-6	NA	ASSRTAQYEQY
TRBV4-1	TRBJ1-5	ASSQDEESNQPQH
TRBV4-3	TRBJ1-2	ASSPTRGYSGYT
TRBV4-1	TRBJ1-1	ASSQVPANTEAF
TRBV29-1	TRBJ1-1	SVDGRGEMNTEAF
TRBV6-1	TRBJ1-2	ASRLIHGYT
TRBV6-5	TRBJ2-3	ASSYSRDPSGHTDTQY
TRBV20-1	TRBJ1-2	SAKGQGNYGYT
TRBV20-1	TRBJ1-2	SARATDFMIYGYT
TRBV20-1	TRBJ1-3	SAGQGVGYTIY
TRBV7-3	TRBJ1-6	ASSHDKNSPLH
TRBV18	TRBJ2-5	ASSPETERETQY
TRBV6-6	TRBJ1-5	ASSYRMNSNQPQH
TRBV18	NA	ASSLDRNAYEQY